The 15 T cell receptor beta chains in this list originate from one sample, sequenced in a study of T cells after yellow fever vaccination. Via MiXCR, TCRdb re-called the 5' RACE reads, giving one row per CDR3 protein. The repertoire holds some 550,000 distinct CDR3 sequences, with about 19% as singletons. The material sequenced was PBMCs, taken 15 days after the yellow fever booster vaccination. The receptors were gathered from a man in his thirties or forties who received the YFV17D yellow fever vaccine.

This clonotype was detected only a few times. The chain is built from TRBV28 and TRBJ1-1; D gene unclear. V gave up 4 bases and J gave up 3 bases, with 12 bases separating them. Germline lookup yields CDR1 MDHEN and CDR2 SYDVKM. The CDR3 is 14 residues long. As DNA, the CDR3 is TGTGCCAGCAGTTCCGTATTAAGAGACACTGAAGCTTTCTTT. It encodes CASSSVLRDTEAFF.

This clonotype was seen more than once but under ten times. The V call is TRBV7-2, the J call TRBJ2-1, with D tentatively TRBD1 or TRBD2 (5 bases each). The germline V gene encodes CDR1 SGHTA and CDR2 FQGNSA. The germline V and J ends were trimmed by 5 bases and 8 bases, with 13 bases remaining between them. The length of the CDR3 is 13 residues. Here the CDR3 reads CASSAGTNYEQFF. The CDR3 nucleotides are TGTGCCAGCAGCGCCGGGACCAACTATGAGCAGTTCTTC.

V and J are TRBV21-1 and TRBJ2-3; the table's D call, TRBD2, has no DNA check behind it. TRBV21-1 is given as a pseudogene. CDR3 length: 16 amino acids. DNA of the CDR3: TGTGCCAGCAGCAGAGGGGCCTGCACCATCACAGATACGCAGTATTTT. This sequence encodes CASSRGACTITDTQYF.

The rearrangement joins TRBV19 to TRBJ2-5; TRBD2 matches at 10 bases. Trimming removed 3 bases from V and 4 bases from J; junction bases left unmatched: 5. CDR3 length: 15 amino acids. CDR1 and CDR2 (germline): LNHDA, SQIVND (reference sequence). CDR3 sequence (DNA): TGTGCCAGTAGTATGGGTCTAGCGGGAGTAGAGACCCAGTACTTC. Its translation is CASSMGLAGVETQYF.

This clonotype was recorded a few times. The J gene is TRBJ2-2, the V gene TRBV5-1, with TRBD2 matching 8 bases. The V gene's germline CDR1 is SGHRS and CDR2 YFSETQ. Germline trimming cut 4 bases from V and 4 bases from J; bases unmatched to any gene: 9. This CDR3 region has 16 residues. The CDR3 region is CASSPNSGISTGELFF. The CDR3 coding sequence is TGCGCCAGCAGCCCCAATAGCGGGATTAGCACCGGGGAGCTGTTTTTT.

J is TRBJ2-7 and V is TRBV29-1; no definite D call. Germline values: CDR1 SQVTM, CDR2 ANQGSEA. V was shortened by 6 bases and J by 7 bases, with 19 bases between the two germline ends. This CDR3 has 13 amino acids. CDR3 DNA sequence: TGCAGCGTCAGGCCGACGAAGGTCGGAGAGCAGTACTTC. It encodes CSVRPTKVGEQYF.

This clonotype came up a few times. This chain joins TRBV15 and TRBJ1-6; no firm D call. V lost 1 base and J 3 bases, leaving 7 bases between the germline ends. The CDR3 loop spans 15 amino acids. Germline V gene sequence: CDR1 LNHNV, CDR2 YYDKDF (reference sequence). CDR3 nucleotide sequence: TGTGCCACCAGCAGAGTGAAGGACTATAATTCACCCCTCCACTTT. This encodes CATSRVKDYNSPLHF.

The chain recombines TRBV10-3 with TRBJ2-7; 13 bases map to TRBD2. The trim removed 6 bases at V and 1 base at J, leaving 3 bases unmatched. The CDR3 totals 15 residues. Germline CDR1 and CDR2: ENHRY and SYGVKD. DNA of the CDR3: TGTGCCATCAGAACGGGACTAGCGGGGTCCTACGAGCAGTACTTC. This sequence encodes CAIRTGLAGSYEQYF.

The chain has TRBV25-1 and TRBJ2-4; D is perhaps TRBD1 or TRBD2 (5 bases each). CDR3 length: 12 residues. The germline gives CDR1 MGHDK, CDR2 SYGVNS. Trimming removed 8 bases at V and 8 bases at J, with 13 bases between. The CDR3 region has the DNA TGTGCCAGCGAAGACCTGGGGGACATTCAGTACTTC. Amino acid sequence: CASEDLGDIQYF.

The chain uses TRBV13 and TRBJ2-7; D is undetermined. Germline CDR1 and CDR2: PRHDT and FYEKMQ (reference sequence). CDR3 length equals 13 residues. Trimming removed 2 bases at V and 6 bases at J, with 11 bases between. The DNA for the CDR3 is TGTGCCAGCAGCTTACATGGAGCCGGCGAGCAGTACTTC. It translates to CASSLHGAGEQYF.

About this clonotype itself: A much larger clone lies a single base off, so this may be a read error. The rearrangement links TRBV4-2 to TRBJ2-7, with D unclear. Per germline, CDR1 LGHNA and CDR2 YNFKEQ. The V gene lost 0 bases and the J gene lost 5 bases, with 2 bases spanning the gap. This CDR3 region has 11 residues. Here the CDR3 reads CASSQDHEQYF. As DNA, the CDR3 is TGTGCCAGCAGCCAAGACCACGAGCAGTACTTC.

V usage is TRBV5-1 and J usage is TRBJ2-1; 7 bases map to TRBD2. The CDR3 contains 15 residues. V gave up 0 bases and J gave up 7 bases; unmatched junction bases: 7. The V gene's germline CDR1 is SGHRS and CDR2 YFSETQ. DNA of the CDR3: TGCGCCAGCAGCTTGGTGTGGGGGGGAGCGAATGAGCAGTTCTTC. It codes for CASSLVWGGANEQFF.

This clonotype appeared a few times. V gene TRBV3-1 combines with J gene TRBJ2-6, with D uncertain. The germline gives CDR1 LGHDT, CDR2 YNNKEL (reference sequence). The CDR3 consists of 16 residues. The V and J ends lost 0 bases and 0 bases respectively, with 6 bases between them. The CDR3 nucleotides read TGTGCCAGCAGCCAAGATCGGAGCTCTGGGGCCAACGTCCTGACTTTC. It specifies CASSQDRSSGANVLTF.

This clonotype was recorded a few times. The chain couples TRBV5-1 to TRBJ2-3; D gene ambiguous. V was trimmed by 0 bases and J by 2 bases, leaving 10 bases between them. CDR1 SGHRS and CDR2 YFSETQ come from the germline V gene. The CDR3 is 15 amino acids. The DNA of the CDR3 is TGCGCCAGCAGCTTGGCCGACATACCCACAGATACGCAGTATTTT. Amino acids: CASSLADIPTDTQYF. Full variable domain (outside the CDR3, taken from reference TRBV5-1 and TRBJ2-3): KAGVTQTPRYLIKTRGQQVTLSCSPISGHRSVSWYQQTPGQGLQFLFEYFSETQRNKGNFPGRFSGRQFSNSRSEMNVSTLELGDSALYLCASSLADIPTDTQYFGPGTRLTVL.

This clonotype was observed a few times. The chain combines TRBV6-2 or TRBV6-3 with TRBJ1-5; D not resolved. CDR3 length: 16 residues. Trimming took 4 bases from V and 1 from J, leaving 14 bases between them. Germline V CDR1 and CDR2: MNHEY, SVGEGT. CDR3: CASSFAHSASNQPQHF. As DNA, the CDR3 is TGTGCCAGCAGTTTCGCTCACTCAGCCAGCAATCAGCCCCAGCATTTT.